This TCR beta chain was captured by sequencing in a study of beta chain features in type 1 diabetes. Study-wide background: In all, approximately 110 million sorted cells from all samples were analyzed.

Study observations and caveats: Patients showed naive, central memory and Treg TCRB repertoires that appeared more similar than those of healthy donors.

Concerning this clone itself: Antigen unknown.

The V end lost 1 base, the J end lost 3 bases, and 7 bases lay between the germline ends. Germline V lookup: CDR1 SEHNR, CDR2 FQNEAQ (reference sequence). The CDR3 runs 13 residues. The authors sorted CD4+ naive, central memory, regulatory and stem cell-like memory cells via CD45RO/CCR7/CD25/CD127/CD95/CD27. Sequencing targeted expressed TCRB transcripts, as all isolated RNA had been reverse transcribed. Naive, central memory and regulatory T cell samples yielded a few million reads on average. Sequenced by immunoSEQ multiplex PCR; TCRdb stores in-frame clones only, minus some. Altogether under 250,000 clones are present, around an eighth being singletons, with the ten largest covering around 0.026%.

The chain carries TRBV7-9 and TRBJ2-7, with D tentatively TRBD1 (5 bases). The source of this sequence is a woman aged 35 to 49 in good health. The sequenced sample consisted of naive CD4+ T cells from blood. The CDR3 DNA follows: TGTGCCAGCAGCTTAGAGCAGGGCTACGAGCAGTACTTC. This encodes CASSLEQGYEQYF.